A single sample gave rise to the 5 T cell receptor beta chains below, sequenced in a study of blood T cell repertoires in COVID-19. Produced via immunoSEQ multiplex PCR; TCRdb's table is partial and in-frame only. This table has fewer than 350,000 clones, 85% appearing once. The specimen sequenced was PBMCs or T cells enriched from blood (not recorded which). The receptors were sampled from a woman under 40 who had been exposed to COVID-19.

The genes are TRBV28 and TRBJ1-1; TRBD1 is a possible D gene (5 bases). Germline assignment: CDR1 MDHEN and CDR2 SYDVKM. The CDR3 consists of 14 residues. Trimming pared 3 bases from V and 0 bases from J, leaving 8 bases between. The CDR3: CASSFPGLNTEAFF. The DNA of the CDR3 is TGTGCCAGCAGTTTTCCAGGGTTGAACACTGAAGCTTTCTTT.

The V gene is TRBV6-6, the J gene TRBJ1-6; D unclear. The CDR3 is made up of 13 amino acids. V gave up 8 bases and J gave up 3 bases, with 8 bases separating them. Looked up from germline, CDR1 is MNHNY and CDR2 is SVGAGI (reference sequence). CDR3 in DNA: TGTGCCAGCTCCATAGACTATAATTCACCCCTCCACTTT. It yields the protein CASSIDYNSPLHF.

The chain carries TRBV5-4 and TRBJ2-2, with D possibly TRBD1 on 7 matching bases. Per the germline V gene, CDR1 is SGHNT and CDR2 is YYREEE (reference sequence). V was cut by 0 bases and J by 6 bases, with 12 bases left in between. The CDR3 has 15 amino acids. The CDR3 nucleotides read TGTGCCAGCAGCTTGGACCGGGGGACAGCCGGGGAGCTGTTTTTT. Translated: CASSLDRGTAGELFF.

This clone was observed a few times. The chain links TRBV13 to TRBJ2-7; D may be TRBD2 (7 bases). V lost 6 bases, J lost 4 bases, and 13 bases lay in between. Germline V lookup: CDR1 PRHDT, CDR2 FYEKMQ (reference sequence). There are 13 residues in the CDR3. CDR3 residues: CASRDSGEYEQYF. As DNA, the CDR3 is TGTGCCAGCAGGGACAGCGGGGAGTACGAGCAGTACTTC.

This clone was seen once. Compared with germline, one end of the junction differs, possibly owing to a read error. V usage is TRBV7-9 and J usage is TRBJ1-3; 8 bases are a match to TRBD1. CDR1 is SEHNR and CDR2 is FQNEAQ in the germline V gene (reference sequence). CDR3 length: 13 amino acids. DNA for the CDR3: TGTGCCAGCGAGGACAGGGCTGGGAACACCATATATTTT. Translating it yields CASEDRAGNTIYF. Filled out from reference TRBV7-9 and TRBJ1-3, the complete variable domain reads DTGVSQNPRHKITKRGQNVTFRCDPISEHNRLYWYRQTLGQGPEFLTYFQNEAQLEKSRLLSDRFSAERPKGSFSTLEIQRTEQGDSAMYLCASEDRAGNTIYFGEGSWLTVV.